This T cell receptor beta chain was captured in a study of response to subunit inactivated influenza vaccine. A remark on this clonotype: One junction end does not reproduce the germline sequence, and a read error may be involved.

Germline lookup yields CDR1 MDHEN and CDR2 SYDVKM. The CDR3 sequence is 17 residues long. TCRdb independently ran MiXCR on the RT-PCR reads; one entry per CDR3 protein. The table lists approximately 530,000 distinct CDR3 sequences, approximately 12% of them singletons. The sequence was obtained from a man aged 50-60 years who received an inactivated influenza vaccine. The rearrangement links TRBV28 to TRBJ2-5, with 9 bases identical to TRBD2. The specimen comprised PBMCs from blood, sampled more than 35 days after vaccination. The CDR3 region is CASSFVGRGRAGETQYF. CDR3 coding DNA: TGTGCCAGCAGTTTCGTCGGACGCGGGAGGGCCGGAGAGACCCAGTATTTC. Looking up the rest from reference TRBV28 and TRBJ2-5 gives the full variable domain: DVKVTQSSRYLVKRTGEKVFLECVQDMDHENMFWYRQDPGLGLRLIYFSYDVKMKEKGDIPEGYSVSREKKERFSLILESASTNQTSMYLCASSFVGRGRAGETQYFGPGTRLLVL.